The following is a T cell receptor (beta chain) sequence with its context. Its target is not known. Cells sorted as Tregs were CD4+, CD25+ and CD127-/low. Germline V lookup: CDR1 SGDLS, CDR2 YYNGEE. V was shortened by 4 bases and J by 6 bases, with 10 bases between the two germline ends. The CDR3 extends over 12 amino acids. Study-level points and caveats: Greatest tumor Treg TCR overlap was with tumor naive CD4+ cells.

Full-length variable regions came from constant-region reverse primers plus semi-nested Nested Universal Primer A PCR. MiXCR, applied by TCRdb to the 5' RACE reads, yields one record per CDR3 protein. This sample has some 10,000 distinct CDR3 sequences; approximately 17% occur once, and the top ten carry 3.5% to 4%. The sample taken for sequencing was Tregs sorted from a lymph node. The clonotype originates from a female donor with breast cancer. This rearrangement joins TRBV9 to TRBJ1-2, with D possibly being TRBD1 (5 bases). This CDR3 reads CASSNEGHGYTF. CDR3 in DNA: TGTGCCAGCAGCAACGAGGGGCATGGCTACACCTTC. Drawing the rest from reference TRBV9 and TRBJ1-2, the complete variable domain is DSGVTQTPKHLITATGQRVTLRCSPRSGDLSVYWYQQSLDQGLQFLIQYYNGEERAKGNILERFSAQQFPDLHSELNLSSLELGDSALYFCASSNEGHGYTFGSGTRLTVV.